A selection of T cell receptor beta chains follows, all from one sample in a study of CD8 T cells in Susac syndrome. TCRdb re-called the immunoSEQ multiplex PCR reads through MiXCR, storing one row per CDR3 protein. The data hold under 550,000 distinct CDR3 sequences, with around 85% observed a single time. The sequenced material came from CD8+ T cells from PBMCs. The receptors shown here come from a human donor with multiple sclerosis. The CDR3 runs from the conserved cysteine through the conserved F or W. Fields, in order: V gene, D gene, J gene, clone size, CDR3 protein, CDR3 DNA. A D gene is named only where the DNA matches it firmly. Only some rows state a clone size, as once, few, many or a class for expanded clones.

TRBV10-3	TRBD2	TRBJ2-5	.	CAISLGLQQETQYF	TGTGCCATCAGCTTGGGACTACAACAAGAGACCCAGTACTTC
TRBV7-9	TRBD1	TRBJ1-5	.	CASRFSGQGAFQPQHF	TGTGCCAGCAGGTTCTCGGGACAGGGGGCTTTTCAGCCCCAGCATTTT
TRBV27	.	TRBJ2-7	few	CASSPRAVNYEQYF	TGTGCCAGCAGCCCTCGCGCGGTCAACTACGAGCAGTACTTC
TRBV6-5	TRBD2	TRBJ2-3	.	CASSYEPAGGTDTQYF	TGTGCCAGCAGTTATGAGCCCGCGGGGGGCACAGATACGCAGTATTTT
TRBV9	TRBD1	TRBJ1-1	.	CASSATTGFTEAFF	TGTGCCAGCAGCGCTACGACAGGGTTTACTGAAGCTTTCTTT
TRBV6-5	.	TRBJ2-1	.	CASSYLGGGSEQFF	TGTGCCAGCAGTTACCTCGGGGGCGGCAGTGAGCAGTTCTTC
TRBV5-5	.	TRBJ2-7	.	CASSPNDEQYF	TGTGCCAGCAGTCCCAATGACGAGCAGTACTTC
TRBV28	TRBD2	TRBJ2-5	.	CASSLVAGNQETQYF	TGTGCCAGCAGTTTAGTAGCGGGCAACCAAGAGACCCAGTACTTC
TRBV14	.	TRBJ2-7	.	CASSQDLQASSYEQYF	TGTGCCAGCAGCCAAGATCTACAGGCGAGCTCCTACGAGCAGTACTTC
TRBV6-1	TRBD2	TRBJ2-2	.	CASSELAGGIGSANTGELFF	TGTGCCAGCAGTGAACTAGCGGGAGGGATAGGTTCTGCGAACACCGGGGAGCTGTTTTTT
TRBV6-2/TRBV6-3	.	TRBJ2-1	.	CASSYTGEAYNEQFF	TGTGCCAGCAGTTACACCGGGGAAGCCTACAATGAGCAGTTCTTC
TRBV12-5	TRBD1	TRBJ1-1	few	CASGPGGSEAFF	TGTGCTAGTGGTCCAGGGGGCTCCGAAGCTTTCTTT
TRBV28	.	TRBJ2-5	.	CASSSLGGRETQYF	TGTGCCAGCAGTAGTCTGGGGGGCCGGGAGACCCAGTACTTC
TRBV12-3/TRBV12-4	.	TRBJ1-1	.	CASKGEGTTEAFF	TGTGCCAGCAAGGGGGAGGGGACCACTGAAGCTTTCTTT
TRBV30	.	TRBJ2-2	.	CAWNGGDLGTGELFF	TGTGCCTGGAATGGTGGGGACCTGGGGACCGGGGAGCTGTTTTTT
TRBV5-1	.	TRBJ2-2	.	CASSLAADGAGELFF	TGCGCCAGCAGCTTGGCTGCGGATGGGGCCGGGGAGCTGTTTTTT
TRBV12-5	.	TRBJ2-7	.	CATRDGLNYEQYF	TGTGCTACCCGGGACGGCCTAAACTACGAGCAGTACTTC
TRBV5-1	.	TRBJ2-1	many	CASSLNNEQFF	TGTGCCAGCAGCTTAAACAATGAGCAGTTCTTC
TRBV11-2	TRBD1	TRBJ1-1	.	CASSFWDSRNTEAFF	TGTGCCAGCAGCTTCTGGGACAGCCGGAACACTGAAGCTTTCTTT
TRBV29-1	.	TRBJ2-7	.	CSVRDGNYEQYF	TGCAGCGTTAGGGACGGCAACTACGAGCAGTACTTC
TRBV6-1	.	TRBJ1-5	few	CASSDTAYSNQPQHF	TGTGCCAGCAGTGACACGGCCTATAGCAATCAGCCCCAGCATTTT
TRBV4-2	TRBD2	TRBJ2-3	.	CASWAGGTDTQYF	TGTGCCAGCTGGGCGGGGGGGACAGATACGCAGTATTTT
TRBV2	.	TRBJ1-1	.	CASTFGSANTEAFF	TGTGCCAGCACCTTCGGCAGCGCCAACACTGAAGCTTTCTTT
TRBV20-1	.	TRBJ1-2	once	CSARTGTDYGYTF	TGCAGTGCTAGGACCGGGACGGACTATGGCTACACCTTC
TRBV5-4	.	TRBJ1-5	.	CASSLGGGYQPQHF	TGTGCCAGCAGCCTCGGCGGGGGCTATCAGCCCCAGCATTTT
TRBV27	.	TRBJ1-5	.	CASSPWENQPQHF	TGTGCCAGCAGTCCTTGGGAGAATCAGCCCCAGCATTTT
TRBV7-2	.	TRBJ2-2	.	CAVVWRGYGELFF	TGTGCCGTAGTTTGGAGGGGTTACGGGGAGCTGTTTTTT
TRBV7-3	.	TRBJ1-1	.	CASSLTRKTEAFF	TGTGCCAGCAGCTTAACTCGGAAAACTGAAGCTTTCTTT
TRBV24-1	.	TRBJ2-1	.	CATSVEGNEQFF	TGTGCCACCAGTGTTGAAGGGAATGAGCAGTTCTTC
TRBV24-1	.	TRBJ1-5	.	CATSDVIPPGTLAGNQPQHF	TGTGCCACCAGTGATGTCATACCACCCGGGACCTTAGCCGGCAATCAGCCCCAGCATTTT
TRBV7-8	.	TRBJ2-1	.	CASSLLENEQFF	TGTGCCAGCAGCCTACTGGAGAATGAGCAGTTCTTC
TRBV4-1	.	TRBJ2-1	once	CASRVRGIESPSSSYNEQFF	TGCGCCAGCCGAGTAAGGGGAATAGAATCACCCTCTAGCTCCTACAATGAGCAGTTCTTC
TRBV10-3	.	TRBJ2-5	.	CATLSGGTQYF	TGTGCCACCCTGTCGGGTGGGACCCAGTACTTC
TRBV5-4	.	TRBJ1-4	few	CASSLDSNEKLFF	TGTGCCAGCAGCTTGGATTCTAATGAAAAACTGTTTTTT
TRBV7-9	.	TRBJ2-5	.	CASSLGPENQETQYF	TGTGCCAGCAGCTTAGGGCCAGAAAACCAAGAGACCCAGTACTTC
TRBV29-1	.	TRBJ1-2	few	CSVLGPNYGYTF	TGCAGCGTTCTCGGACCCAATTATGGCTACACCTTC
TRBV4-1	TRBD1	TRBJ2-7	.	CASSPTWTGTYEQYF	TGCGCCAGCAGCCCGACTTGGACAGGGACCTACGAGCAGTACTTC
TRBV10-3	.	TRBJ2-3	.	CAISESRSSTGPDTQYF	TGTGCCATCAGTGAGTCTCGGAGTTCGACAGGCCCAGATACGCAGTATTTT
TRBV5-4	TRBD2	TRBJ2-3	few	CASSTTSMGDTQYF	TGTGCCAGCAGCACGACTAGCATGGGAGATACGCAGTATTTT
TRBV19	.	TRBJ2-1	.	CASSDGDSYNEQFF	TGTGCCAGTAGTGACGGAGACTCCTACAATGAGCAGTTCTTC
TRBV28	.	TRBJ2-7	.	CASSLRLSEQYF	TGTGCCAGCAGTTTAAGGCTTAGCGAGCAGTACTTC
TRBV9	TRBD1	TRBJ1-2	.	CASSVGQGAVGYTF	TGTGCCAGCAGCGTCGGACAGGGGGCTGTTGGCTACACCTTC
TRBV3-1	.	TRBJ1-2	.	CASISRSGYTF	TGTGCCAGCATCTCCCGATCGGGCTACACCTTC
TRBV27	.	TRBJ1-1	.	CASSWGITTEAFF	TGTGCCAGCAGCTGGGGCATAACCACTGAAGCTTTCTTT
TRBV29-1	TRBD2	TRBJ2-7	.	CSVGAPSGATYEQYF	TGCAGCGTGGGGGCCCCTAGCGGGGCCACCTACGAGCAGTACTTC
TRBV4-1	TRBD2	TRBJ2-1	.	CASSQDPGLGNEQFF	TGCGCCAGCAGCCAAGACCCGGGACTAGGGAATGAGCAGTTCTTC
TRBV6-1	TRBD1	TRBJ1-1	.	CASRTGEGPEAFF	TGTGCCAGCAGGACAGGGGAGGGCCCTGAAGCTTTCTTT
TRBV6-5	.	TRBJ2-3	once	CASSYYITPGGTDTQYF	TGTGCCAGCAGTTACTACATCACCCCTGGAGGGACAGATACGCAGTATTTT
TRBV5-1	.	TRBJ2-3	.	CASSAPPGQHTDTQYF	TGCGCCAGCAGCGCCCCCCCCGGACAGCACACAGATACGCAGTATTTT
TRBV10-3	TRBD1	TRBJ2-7	few	CAIRDPGQGLYEQYF	TGTGCCATCAGGGATCCGGGACAGGGGTTGTACGAGCAGTACTTC
TRBV6-5	.	TRBJ1-1	once	CASSYSLQGTNTEAFF	TGTGCCAGCAGTTACTCCCTACAGGGAACCAACACTGAAGCTTTCTTT
TRBV7-2	TRBD1	TRBJ2-1	.	CASRRTGENNEQFF	TGTGCCAGCAGAAGGACAGGGGAAAACAATGAGCAGTTCTTC
TRBV27	TRBD1	TRBJ2-1	.	CASSRRDSSYNEQFF	TGTGCCAGCAGTCGCCGGGACAGCTCCTACAATGAGCAGTTCTTC
TRBV19	.	TRBJ2-1	.	CASKQSKYNEQFF	TGTGCCAGTAAACAGTCTAAGTACAATGAGCAGTTCTTC
TRBV13	TRBD1	TRBJ2-7	.	CACSGRDSGYEQYF	TGTGCCTGCAGCGGACGGGACAGCGGCTACGAGCAGTACTTC
TRBV19	.	TRBJ1-1	.	CASSPTPPGYTEAFF	TGTGCCAGTAGTCCGACTCCACCTGGGTACACTGAAGCTTTCTTT
TRBV3-1	.	TRBJ2-7	.	CASSQVGRYEQYF	TGTGCCAGCAGCCAAGTAGGTCGATACGAGCAGTACTTC